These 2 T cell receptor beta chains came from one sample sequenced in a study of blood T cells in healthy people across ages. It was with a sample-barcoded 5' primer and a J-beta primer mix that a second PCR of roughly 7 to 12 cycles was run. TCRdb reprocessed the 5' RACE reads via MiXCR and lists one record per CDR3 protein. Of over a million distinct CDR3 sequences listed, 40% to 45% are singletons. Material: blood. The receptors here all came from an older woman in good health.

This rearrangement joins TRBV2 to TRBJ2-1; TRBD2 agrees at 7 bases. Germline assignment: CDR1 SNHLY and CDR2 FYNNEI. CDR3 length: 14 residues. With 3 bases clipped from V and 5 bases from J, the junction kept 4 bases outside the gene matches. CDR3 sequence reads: CASSEGGVDNEQFF. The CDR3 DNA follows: TGTGCCAGCAGTGAGGGAGGGGTTGACAATGAGCAGTTCTTC.

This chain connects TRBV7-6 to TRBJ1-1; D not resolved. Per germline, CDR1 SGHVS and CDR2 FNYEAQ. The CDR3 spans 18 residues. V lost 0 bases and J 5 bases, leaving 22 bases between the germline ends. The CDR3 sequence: CASSLAASQPSSMTEAFF. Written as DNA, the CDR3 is TGTGCCAGCAGCTTAGCAGCCTCCCAGCCCAGCTCTATGACTGAAGCTTTCTTT.